Included here is one T cell receptor (beta chain) sequence, with context. Each diagnosis was grounded in clinical symptoms, serum thyroxine and TRAb, thyroid ultrasound, and orbital computed tomography. This sample was taken from a study of T cells in Graves' hyperthyroidism and ophthalmopathy. Amplified TCR beta CDR3 regions derived from RNA transcripts. HTBI primers drove first-round RT-PCR of the TCR CDR3. TCRdb processed the multiplex PCR reads anew with MiXCR; each CDR3 protein has one entry. The sample shows roughly 570,000 distinct CDR3 sequences, approximately 44% of them seen only once. Germline CDR1 SGHTA, CDR2 FQGNSA. The CDR3 loop spans 13 amino acids. V shed 2 bases and J shed 3 bases, with 8 bases lying between them.

The origin of this receptor is an adult woman with Graves' disease, either hyperthyroidism or ophthalmopathy (not recorded which). The chain employs TRBV7-2 and TRBJ2-7; possible D gene TRBD2, 5 bases. Sequencing used peripheral blood or thyroid tissue (not recorded which). The CDR3 reads CASSLRAGYEQYF. CDR3 coding DNA: TGTGCCAGCAGCTTAAGGGCGGGCTACGAGCAGTACTTC.